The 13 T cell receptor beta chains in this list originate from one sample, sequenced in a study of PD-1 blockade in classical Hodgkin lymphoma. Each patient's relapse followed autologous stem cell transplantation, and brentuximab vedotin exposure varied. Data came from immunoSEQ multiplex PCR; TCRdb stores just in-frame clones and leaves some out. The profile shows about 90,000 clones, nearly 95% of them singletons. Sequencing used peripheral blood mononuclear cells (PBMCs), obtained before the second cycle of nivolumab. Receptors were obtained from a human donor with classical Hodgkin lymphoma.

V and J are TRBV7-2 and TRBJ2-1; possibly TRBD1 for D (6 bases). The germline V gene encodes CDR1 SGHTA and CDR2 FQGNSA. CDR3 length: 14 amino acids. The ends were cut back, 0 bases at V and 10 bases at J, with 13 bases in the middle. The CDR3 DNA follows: TGTGCCAGCAGCTTAGCTATTACAGGGTACGAGCAGTTCTTC. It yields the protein CASSLAITGYEQFF.

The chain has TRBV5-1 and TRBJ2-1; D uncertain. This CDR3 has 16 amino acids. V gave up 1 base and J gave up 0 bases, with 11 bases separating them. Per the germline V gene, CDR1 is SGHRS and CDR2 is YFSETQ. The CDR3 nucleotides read TGCGCCAGCAGCTTGTCTCGTCAGAGCTCCTACAATGAGCAGTTCTTC. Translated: CASSLSRQSSYNEQFF. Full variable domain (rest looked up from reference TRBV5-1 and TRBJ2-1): KAGVTQTPRYLIKTRGQQVTLSCSPISGHRSVSWYQQTPGQGLQFLFEYFSETQRNKGNFPGRFSGRQFSNSRSEMNVSTLELGDSALYLCASSLSRQSSYNEQFFGPGTRLTVL.

Here the CDR3 reads CASSLVVAANTEAFF. Written as DNA, the CDR3 is TGTGCCAGCAGTTTAGTTGTCGCAGCGAACACTGAAGCTTTCTTT. The genes are TRBV28 and TRBJ1-1; D is unresolved. CDR1 MDHEN and CDR2 SYDVKM come from the germline V gene. The CDR3 runs to 15 residues. Trimming removed 2 bases from V and 1 base from J, with 11 bases in between.

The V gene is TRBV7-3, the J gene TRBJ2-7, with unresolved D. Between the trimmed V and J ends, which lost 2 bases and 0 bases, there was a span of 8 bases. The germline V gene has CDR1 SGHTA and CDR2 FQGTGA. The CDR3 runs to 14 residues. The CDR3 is CASSLGPGSYEQYF. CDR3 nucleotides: TGTGCCAGCAGCTTAGGACCAGGCTCCTACGAGCAGTACTTC.

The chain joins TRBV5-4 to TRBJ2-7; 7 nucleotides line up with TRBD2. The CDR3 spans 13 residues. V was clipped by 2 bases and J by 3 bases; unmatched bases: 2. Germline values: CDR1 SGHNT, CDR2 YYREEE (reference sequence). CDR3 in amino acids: CASSFWGGYEQYF. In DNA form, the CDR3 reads TGTGCCAGCAGCTTTTGGGGGGGCTACGAGCAGTACTTC.

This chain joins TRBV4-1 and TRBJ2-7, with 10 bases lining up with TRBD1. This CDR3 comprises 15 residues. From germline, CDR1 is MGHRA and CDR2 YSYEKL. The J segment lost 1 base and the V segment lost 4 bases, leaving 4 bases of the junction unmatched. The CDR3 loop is CASSPGQGRSYEQYF. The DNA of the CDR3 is TGCGCCAGCAGCCCGGGACAGGGGCGATCCTACGAGCAGTACTTC.

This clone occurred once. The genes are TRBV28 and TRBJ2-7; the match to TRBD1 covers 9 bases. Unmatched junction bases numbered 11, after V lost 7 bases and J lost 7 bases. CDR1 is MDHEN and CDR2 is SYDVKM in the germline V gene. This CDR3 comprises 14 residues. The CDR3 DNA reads TGTGCCAGCAACCTCGAGAACAGGGGGCAAGAGCAGTACTTC. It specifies CASNLENRGQEQYF.

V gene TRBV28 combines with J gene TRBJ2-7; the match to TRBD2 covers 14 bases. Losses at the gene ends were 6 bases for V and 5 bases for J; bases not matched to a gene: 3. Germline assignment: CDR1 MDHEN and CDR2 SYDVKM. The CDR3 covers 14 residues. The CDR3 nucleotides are TGTGCCAGCAGCGAGGGACTAGCGGGAGACGAGCAGTACTTC. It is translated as CASSEGLAGDEQYF.

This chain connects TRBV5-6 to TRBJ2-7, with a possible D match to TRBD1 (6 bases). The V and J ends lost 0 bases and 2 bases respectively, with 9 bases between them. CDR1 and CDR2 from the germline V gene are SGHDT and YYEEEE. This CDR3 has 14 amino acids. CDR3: CASSLVNRAYEQYF. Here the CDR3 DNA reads TGTGCCAGCAGCTTGGTTAACAGGGCCTACGAGCAGTACTTC.

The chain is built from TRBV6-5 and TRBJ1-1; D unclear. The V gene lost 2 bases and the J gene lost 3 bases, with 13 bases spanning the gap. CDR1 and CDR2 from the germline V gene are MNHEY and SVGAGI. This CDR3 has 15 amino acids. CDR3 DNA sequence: TGTGCCAGCAGTTACCTTTTCAGCCCGGACACTGAAGCTTTCTTT. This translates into CASSYLFSPDTEAFF.

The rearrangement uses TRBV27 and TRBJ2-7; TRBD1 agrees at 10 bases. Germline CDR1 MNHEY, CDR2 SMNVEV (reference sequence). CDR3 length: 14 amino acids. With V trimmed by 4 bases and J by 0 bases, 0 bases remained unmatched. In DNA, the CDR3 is TGTGCCAGCAGTTGGACAGGGGGCTCCTACGAGCAGTACTTC. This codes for CASSWTGGSYEQYF.

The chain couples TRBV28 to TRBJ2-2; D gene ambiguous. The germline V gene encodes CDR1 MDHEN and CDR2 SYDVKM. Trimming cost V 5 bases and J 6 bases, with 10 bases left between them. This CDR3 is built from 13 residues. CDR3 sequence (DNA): TGTGCCAGCAGTCCACGTCCATCCGGGGAGCTGTTTTTT. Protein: CASSPRPSGELFF.

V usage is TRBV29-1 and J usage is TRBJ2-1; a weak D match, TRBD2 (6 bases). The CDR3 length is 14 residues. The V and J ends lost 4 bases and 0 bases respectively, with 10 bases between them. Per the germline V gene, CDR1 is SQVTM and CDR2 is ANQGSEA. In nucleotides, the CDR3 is TGCAGCGTTGTTTGGCGGGACTCCTACAATGAGCAGTTCTTC. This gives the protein CSVVWRDSYNEQFF.